This TCR beta chain is from a study of OX40 agonist ivuxolimab in advanced cancers. CDR3 size: 13 residues. V lost 1 base to trimming and J lost 10 bases, with 8 bases between them. Germline V gives CDR1 MNHEY, CDR2 SMNVEV (reference sequence). The data were produced by immunoSEQ multiplex PCR, yet TCRdb's version contains in-frame clones alone and is incomplete. The repertoire includes about 36,000 clones, about 87% of them detected once, and 4% to 5% sits in the top ten. The rearrangement uses TRBV27 and TRBJ1-6, with D hard to call. The sample in question was CD4+ or CD8+ T cells sorted from blood, obtained in a trial of the OX40 agonist ivuxolimab. This TCR came from an adult with an advanced solid tumor such as melanoma, head and neck, liver or kidney cancer. CDR3 sequence reads: CASSLFPESPLHF. The CDR3 coding sequence is TGTGCCAGCAGTTTATTCCCGGAATCACCCCTCCACTTT.